Presented here are 29 T cell receptor beta chains from one specimen sequenced in a study of early stage breast cancer tumors. Assay: immunoSEQ multiplex PCR; the TCRdb copy retains only in-frame clones and omits some. The sample includes 25,000 to 35,000 clones, around 75% of them seen just once. The sample consisted of blood. These receptors all come from a person in their 40s with breast cancer.

CDR3 in DNA: TGTGCCAGCAGTGAACGGGAGAGCTTTGGTTACGAGCAGTACTTC. Its translation is CASSERESFGYEQYF. This sequence joins TRBV6-1 and TRBJ2-7; D might be TRBD2 (6 bases). With 2 bases removed from V and 4 bases from J, the gap between germline ends came to 15 bases. Germline CDR1 and CDR2: MNHNS and SASEGT. This CDR3 has 15 amino acids.

This chain connects TRBV15 to TRBJ1-5, with 9 bases aligning to TRBD1. The CDR3 runs to 16 residues. CDR1 is LNHNV, CDR2 YYDKDF, per germline (reference sequence). With V trimmed by 0 bases and J by 7 bases, 7 bases remained unmatched. CDR3 in DNA: TGTGCCACCAGCAGAGAGGACAGGGGAGCAGGCCAGCCCCAGCATTTT. Translating gives CATSREDRGAGQPQHF.

The J gene is TRBJ2-5, the V gene TRBV5-4; 9 bases map to TRBD2. Germline CDR1 and CDR2: SGHNT and YYREEE (reference sequence). The CDR3 covers 15 residues. J gave up 0 bases and V 3 bases, and 3 bases lay outside the gene matches. The CDR3 DNA reads as TGTGCCAGCAGCTCCCCTAGCGGGAACCAAGAGACCCAGTACTTC. Its protein is CASSSPSGNQETQYF. The whole variable domain, filled in from reference TRBV5-4 and TRBJ2-5, reads ETGVTQSPTHLIKTRGQQVTLRCSSQSGHNTVSWYQQALGQGPQFIFQYYREEENGRGNFPPRFSGLQFPNYSSELNVNALELDDSALYLCASSSPSGNQETQYFGPGTRLLVL.

This chain links TRBV5-4 with TRBJ2-3, with no clear D. Trimming removed 2 bases from V and 0 bases from J, with 7 bases in between. CDR1 is SGHNT and CDR2 is YYREEE in the germline V gene (reference sequence). CDR3 length: 14 residues. CDR3 nucleotides: TGTGCCAGCAGCTTTCTGGACAGCACAGATACGCAGTATTTT. Translating gives CASSFLDSTDTQYF.

This clone was recorded only once. The chain couples TRBV7-3 to TRBJ2-7; no definite D call. With 3 bases removed from V and 4 bases from J, the gap between germline ends came to 10 bases. Germline V gives CDR1 SGHTA, CDR2 FQGTGA. CDR3 length equals 13 residues. The CDR3 region has the DNA TGTGCCAGCAGCTTCGGCGGCTTGTACGAGCAGTACTTC. Translated: CASSFGGLYEQYF.

The rearrangement links TRBV7-9 to TRBJ2-3, with TRBD2 identical over 11 bases. CDR1 SEHNR and CDR2 FQNEAQ come from the germline V gene (reference sequence). The CDR3 is 18 residues long. With V trimmed by 4 bases and J by 6 bases, 15 bases remained unmatched. CDR3 region: CASSSTLAGGPGPDTQYF. The CDR3 DNA reads TGTGCCAGCAGCTCAACCTTAGCGGGAGGGCCTGGTCCGGATACGCAGTATTTT.

The rearrangement joins TRBV5-6 to TRBJ1-4; D is unclear. Trimming took off 2 bases at V and 0 bases at J, with 8 bases between the two ends. Germline-derived CDR1 and CDR2 are SGHDT and YYEEEE. The CDR3 has 15 amino acids. The CDR3 sequence: CASSFVYSTNEKLFF. In nucleotides, the CDR3 is TGTGCCAGCAGCTTTGTGTATTCAACTAATGAAAAACTGTTTTTT.

This chain joins TRBV7-6 and TRBJ2-2, with 8 bases that match TRBD1. CDR1 is SGHVS and CDR2 is FNYEAQ in the germline V gene. CDR3 size: 15 residues. Trimming removed 4 bases from V and 6 bases from J; junction bases left unmatched: 7. The CDR3 reads CASSSRTGFAGELFF. Written as DNA, the CDR3 is TGTGCCAGCAGCTCGAGGACAGGGTTTGCCGGGGAGCTGTTTTTT.

The CDR3 sequence is CASSLVTGSDFSGANVLTF. The CDR3 bases are TGTGCCAGCAGCTTAGTCACAGGCTCGGATTTCTCTGGGGCCAACGTCCTGACTTTC. V is TRBV11-3 and J is TRBJ2-6, with D possibly being TRBD1 (5 bases). This CDR3 is 19 amino acids long. The ends were cut back, 1 base at V and 0 bases at J, with 16 bases in the middle. Germline CDR1 and CDR2: SGHNT and YENEEA.

This clone has a single count. The chain is built from TRBV10-3 and TRBJ1-5, with 8 bases lining up with TRBD1. The V gene end was trimmed by 6 bases and the J gene end by 5 bases; junction bases not matched to a gene: 3. The CDR3 is made up of 13 amino acids. CDR1 ENHRY and CDR2 SYGVKD come from the germline V gene. The CDR3 nucleotides read TGTGCCATCAGAAAGGGACAGGATCAGCCCCAGCATTTT. Its protein product is CAIRKGQDQPQHF.

The sample holds a few counts of this clone. The chain has TRBV7-6 and TRBJ2-3; no definite D call. The V gene's germline CDR1 is SGHVS and CDR2 FNYEAQ. V dropped 3 bases and J dropped 1 base, with 17 bases sitting between them. This CDR3 is 17 amino acids long. The CDR3 reads CASSLTASSWGTDTQYF. DNA for the CDR3: TGTGCCAGCAGCTTGACTGCCTCGTCGTGGGGCACAGATACGCAGTATTTT.

The chain combines TRBV29-1 with TRBJ1-2; unclear D gene. Germline loops: CDR1 SQVTM, CDR2 ANQGSEA. The CDR3 contains 14 residues. V lost 4 bases and J lost 7, with 19 bases in between. DNA of the CDR3: TGCAGCGTTGGAGGGCAGCGGGAGACGGGTGGCTACACCTTC. Translation: CSVGGQRETGGYTF.

The genes are TRBV15 and TRBJ2-5; no clear D gene. V was clipped by 2 bases and J by 2 bases, with 12 bases between them. Germline CDR1 reads LNHNV; CDR2 reads YYDKDF (reference sequence). This CDR3 contains 15 residues. The CDR3 loop reads CATSRKSFTQETQYF. CDR3 in DNA: TGTGCCACCAGCAGAAAGTCCTTTACTCAAGAGACCCAGTACTTC.

This clone is medium-sized within its sample. This chain connects TRBV6-1 to TRBJ1-2; D might be TRBD1 (6 bases). The germline gives CDR1 MNHNS, CDR2 SASEGT. This CDR3 spans 14 amino acids. V gave up 4 bases and J gave up 2 bases, with 11 bases separating them. CDR3 DNA: TGTGCCAGCAGTGTGACAGGTCTCAACTATGGCTACACCTTC. Residues: CASSVTGLNYGYTF.

The chain carries TRBV7-2 and TRBJ2-5; maybe TRBD2 (5 bases). This CDR3 is 17 amino acids long. Germline V gene data show CDR1 as SGHTA and CDR2 as FQGNSA. V lost 4 bases and J 5 bases, leaving 23 bases between the germline ends. This chain's CDR3 is CASSSLGWESLRETQYF. The DNA for the CDR3 is TGTGCCAGCAGCTCTCTAGGGTGGGAGTCCCTGCGGGAGACCCAGTACTTC.

The chain is built from TRBV7-3 and TRBJ2-5; 12 nucleotides align to TRBD2. The V segment lost 2 bases and the J segment 5 bases; nucleotides outside the gene matches: 18. Germline CDR1 SGHTA, CDR2 FQGTGA. The CDR3 consists of 20 residues. The CDR3 loop reads CASSLVLAGGPGERGETQYF. As DNA, the CDR3 is TGTGCCAGCAGCTTAGTGCTAGCGGGAGGGCCTGGAGAACGGGGGGAGACCCAGTACTTC.

This clone was observed a single time. The V call is TRBV28, the J call TRBJ2-1, with D unresolved. The ends were cut back, 3 bases at V and 12 bases at J, with 9 bases in the middle. There are 11 residues in the CDR3. Germline V gene data show CDR1 as MDHEN and CDR2 as SYDVKM. This CDR3 reads CASSFRSGQFF. CDR3 sequence (DNA): TGTGCCAGCAGTTTTCGTTCGGGGCAGTTCTTC.

The chain combines TRBV18 with TRBJ2-2, with 9 nucleotides matching TRBD2. Trimming took 3 bases from V and 6 from J; bases not matched to a gene: 2. This CDR3 comprises 14 residues. The germline V gene has CDR1 KGHSH and CDR2 LQKENI. The CDR3 sequence: CASSPVAGAGELFF. The CDR3 coding sequence is TGTGCCAGCTCACCCGTAGCGGGAGCCGGGGAGCTGTTTTTT.

This clone was counted a few times. The chain uses TRBV5-4 and TRBJ1-2; TRBD1 agrees at 9 bases. Germline lookup yields CDR1 SGHNT and CDR2 YYREEE (reference sequence). Trimming at V came to 5 bases and at J to 8 bases, leaving 7 bases not matched to a gene. CDR3 length: 13 residues. In nucleotides, the CDR3 is TGTGCCAGCAGGCTTACAGGGGGCCGCGGCTACACCTTC. This translates into CASRLTGGRGYTF.

The rearrangement links TRBV7-2 to TRBJ2-1, with 8 bases matching TRBD2. The germline gives CDR1 SGHTA, CDR2 FQGNSA. V shed 1 base and J 3 bases; nucleotides not matched to a gene: 5. There are 16 residues in the CDR3. The CDR3: CASSLDGGRIYNEQFF. For the CDR3, the DNA is TGTGCCAGCAGCTTAGACGGCGGGAGGATCTACAATGAGCAGTTCTTC. The full variable domain, with the rest looked up from reference TRBV7-2 and TRBJ2-1, is GAGVSQSPSNKVTEKGKDVELRCDPISGHTALYWYRQSLGQGLEFLIYFQGNSAPDKSGLPSDRFSAERTGGSVSTLTIQRTQQEDSAVYLCASSLDGGRIYNEQFFGPGTRLTVL.

The chain has TRBV19 and TRBJ2-7; 7 bases are shared with TRBD1. Germline values: CDR1 LNHDA, CDR2 SQIVND (reference sequence). J gave up 3 bases and V 4 bases, and 6 bases lay outside the gene matches. This CDR3 spans 14 amino acids. CDR3 residues: CASSKSQGVYEQYF. In DNA form, the CDR3 reads TGTGCCAGTAGTAAGTCGCAGGGGGTCTACGAGCAGTACTTC.

The chain is built from TRBV7-9 and TRBJ1-2; no reliable D call. Looked up from germline, CDR1 is SEHNR and CDR2 is FQNEAQ (reference sequence). This CDR3 region has 14 residues. V lost 5 bases and J 8 bases, leaving 18 bases between the germline ends. Written as DNA, the CDR3 is TGTGCCAGCAGCAGAGATGGAGTGTCTCGGGGCTACACCTTC. It translates to CASSRDGVSRGYTF. Full variable domain (outside the CDR3, taken from reference TRBV7-9 and TRBJ1-2): DTGVSQNPRHKITKRGQNVTFRCDPISEHNRLYWYRQTLGQGPEFLTYFQNEAQLEKSRLLSDRFSAERPKGSFSTLEIQRTEQGDSAMYLCASSRDGVSRGYTFGSGTRLTVV.

The chain employs TRBV6-5 and TRBJ2-7; D perhaps matches TRBD1 (5 bases). Trimming removed 10 bases from V and 6 bases from J, with 19 bases in between. The CDR3 spans 13 residues. Per germline, CDR1 MNHEY and CDR2 SVGAGI. CDR3 sequence reads: CATEQDKGGEQYF. For the CDR3, the DNA is TGTGCCACGGAACAGGACAAGGGTGGCGAGCAGTACTTC.

The chain carries TRBV18 and TRBJ2-1; 12 positions agree with TRBD1. V shed 4 bases and J 8 bases; nucleotides not matched to a gene: 3. The germline CDR1 and CDR2 sequences are KGHSH and LQKENI. CDR3 size: 14 residues. CDR3 sequence: CASSRDRGRYEQFF. The CDR3 DNA follows: TGTGCCAGCTCACGGGACAGGGGGCGCTATGAGCAGTTCTTC.

V gene TRBV4-3 combines with J gene TRBJ1-4; the D gene is possibly TRBD1 (5 bases). The CDR3 is made up of 15 amino acids. The germline V gene has CDR1 LGHNA and CDR2 YSLEER. The V end lost 0 bases, the J end lost 10 bases, and 15 bases lay between the germline ends. Here the CDR3 reads CASSQEWSGVGKLFF. CDR3 DNA sequence: TGCGCCAGCAGCCAAGAGTGGTCGGGGGTTGGAAAACTGTTTTTT.

The chain has TRBV2 and TRBJ1-2, with D maybe TRBD1 (6 bases). V lost 7 bases and J lost 0, with 12 bases in between. CDR3 length: 14 amino acids. CDR1 is SNHLY, CDR2 FYNNEI, per germline. This CDR3 is CASKQGSSNYGYTF. CDR3 sequence (DNA): TGTGCCAGCAAACAGGGTTCTTCTAACTATGGCTACACCTTC.

The V call is TRBV4-3, the J call TRBJ1-4, with 9 bases identical to TRBD1. CDR1 and CDR2 (germline): LGHNA, YSLEER. V was clipped by 0 bases and J by 7 bases; unmatched bases: 9. This CDR3 contains 17 residues. DNA for the CDR3: TGCGCCAGCAGCCAAGAGGGCCCCGGGACAGGGAGTGAAAAACTGTTTTTT. Encoded protein: CASSQEGPGTGSEKLFF.

The V gene is TRBV4-3, the J gene TRBJ2-7; D ambiguous. Germline lookup yields CDR1 LGHNA and CDR2 YSLEER. This CDR3 spans 15 amino acids. Trimming left V 1 base short and J 2 bases short, with 12 bases between. The CDR3 is CASSQGRRLAYEQYF. CDR3 in DNA: TGCGCCAGCAGCCAAGGACGTCGGCTAGCCTACGAGCAGTACTTC.

V and J are TRBV4-3 and TRBJ2-2; the D gene is possibly TRBD2 (6 bases). V lost 3 bases and J 6 bases, leaving 11 bases between the germline ends. CDR3 length: 14 residues. From germline, CDR1 is LGHNA and CDR2 YSLEER. The DNA for the CDR3 is TGCGCCAGCAGCCAGGGGGGTGAAGCCGGGGAGCTGTTTTTT. Translation gives CASSQGGEAGELFF.